Below, 12 T cell receptor beta chains from the same sample are listed, as sequenced in a study of blood T cell repertoires in COVID-19. The protocol was immunoSEQ multiplex PCR, while the TCRdb copy is restricted to in-frame clones and leaves out a portion. The data show around 200,000 clones, about 85% seen once. Specimen: peripheral blood. The receptors derive from a woman between 65 and 79 years old with COVID-19, enrolled during active disease.

The chain carries TRBV6-5 and TRBJ2-7; D may be TRBD2 (6 bases). Germline V gene sequence: CDR1 MNHEY, CDR2 SVGAGI. The V end lost 6 bases, the J end lost 2 bases, and 17 bases lay between the germline ends. This CDR3 has 15 amino acids. The CDR3 sequence is CASSLKLATPYEQYV. The CDR3 DNA reads as TGTGCCAGCAGCCTTAAACTAGCCACCCCCTACGAGCAGTACGTC.

This chain uses TRBV5-1 with TRBJ2-3, with D possibly TRBD2 on 6 matching bases. Trimming took 7 bases from V and 2 from J, leaving 23 bases between them. This CDR3 has 17 amino acids. The germline CDR1 and CDR2 sequences are SGHRS and YFSETQ. The CDR3 DNA reads TGCGCCAGCCAACCTTCTATTAGCGGCTGGTCCACAGATACGCAGTATTTT. It specifies CASQPSISGWSTDTQYF.

The chain is built from TRBV6-5 and TRBJ1-2; no clear D. Trimming shortened V by 8 bases and J by 5 bases, and 6 bases separated the two germline ends. The CDR3 sequence is 10 residues long. Germline assignment: CDR1 MNHEY and CDR2 SVGAGI. CDR3 loop: CASSKYGYTF. CDR3 DNA: TGTGCCAGCTCAAAATATGGCTACACCTTC.

The chain couples TRBV29-1 to TRBJ2-1; no firm D call. The CDR3 consists of 13 residues. V was cut by 1 base and J by 6 bases, with 10 bases left in between. Germline CDR1 reads SQVTM; CDR2 reads ANQGSEA. This chain's CDR3 is CSVEVRRSNEQFF. CDR3 in DNA: TGCAGCGTTGAAGTGCGAAGGAGCAATGAGCAGTTCTTC.

This rearrangement joins TRBV15 to TRBJ2-3; tentatively, D is TRBD2 (6 bases). Germline CDR1 is LNHNV and CDR2 is YYDKDF (reference sequence). The V end lost 3 bases, the J end lost 5 bases, and 21 bases lay between the germline ends. The length of the CDR3 is 17 residues. This CDR3 reads CATSRGSSSGTGDTQYF. CDR3 coding DNA: TGTGCCACCAGCAGGGGATCGAGTAGCGGAACGGGAGATACGCAGTATTTT. Full variable domain (outside the CDR3, taken from reference TRBV15 and TRBJ2-3): DAMVIQNPRYQVTQFGKPVTLSCSQTLNHNVMYWYQQKSSQAPKLLFHYYDKDFNNEADTPDNFQSRRPNTSFCFLDIRSPGLGDTAMYLCATSRGSSSGTGDTQYFGPGTRLTVL.

This sequence joins TRBV5-6 and TRBJ2-7; 7 nucleotides agree with TRBD2. This CDR3 is built from 13 residues. Per germline, CDR1 SGHDT and CDR2 YYEEEE. The trim removed 5 bases at V and 6 bases at J, leaving 8 bases unmatched. CDR3 loop: CASRGVAGAEQYF. DNA of the CDR3: TGTGCCAGCAGGGGGGTGGCGGGAGCCGAGCAGTACTTC.

V gene TRBV19 combines with J gene TRBJ1-5; 7 bases line up with TRBD1. CDR1 LNHDA and CDR2 SQIVND come from the germline V gene (reference sequence). Trimming took 11 bases from V and 6 from J; bases not matched to a gene: 7. The CDR3 loop spans 12 amino acids. The CDR3 coding sequence is TGTGCCGTTAGGGGGCCGAGTCAGCCCCAGCATTTT. Translating it yields CAVRGPSQPQHF.

The CDR3 DNA follows: TGTGCCAGCTCGCTCCAGGGGGCGATGGAAGCTTTCTTT. This gives the protein CASSLQGAMEAFF. The chain is built from TRBV18 and TRBJ1-1, with 8 nucleotides matching TRBD1. Unmatched junction bases numbered 8, after V lost 6 bases and J lost 8 bases. The CDR3 spans 13 residues. Germline V gene data show CDR1 as KGHSH and CDR2 as LQKENI.

The rearrangement uses TRBV6-6 and TRBJ2-3; 8 nucleotides line up with TRBD2. Unmatched junction bases numbered 10, after V lost 5 bases and J lost 3 bases. CDR3 size: 16 residues. The germline V gene encodes CDR1 MNHNY and CDR2 SVGAGI (reference sequence). The CDR3: CASSPLGRGGTDTQYF. The CDR3 bases are TGTGCCAGCAGTCCCCTCGGGAGGGGAGGGACAGATACGCAGTATTTT.

The chain has TRBV18 and TRBJ1-3, with a weak D call TRBD1 (6 bases). V lost 5 bases and J lost 0, with 14 bases in between. CDR1 and CDR2 from the germline V gene are KGHSH and LQKENI. CDR3 length: 16 amino acids. The CDR3 nucleotides are TGTGCCAGCTCAGGGGGCCTACTGAACTCTGGAAACACCATATATTTT. The encoded protein is CASSGGLLNSGNTIYF.

The chain employs TRBV28 and TRBJ1-2, with a weak D call TRBD1 (5 bases). CDR3 length: 16 residues. CDR1 and CDR2 from the germline V gene are MDHEN and SYDVKM. Trimming removed 5 bases at V and 10 bases at J, with 26 bases between. This CDR3 is CASSRGKSPGLNDYTF. CDR3 coding DNA: TGTGCCAGCAGTCGAGGAAAATCCCCGGGACTGAATGACTACACCTTC.

This clone was detected once. V gene TRBV4-2 combines with J gene TRBJ1-2; 9 nucleotides match TRBD1. After removal of 7 bases from V and 0 bases from J, the junction contained 6 bases not matched to a gene. There are 15 residues in the CDR3. Germline V gives CDR1 LGHNA, CDR2 YNFKEQ. CDR3 residues: CASTTGGQANYGYTF. The CDR3 DNA is TGTGCCAGCACGACAGGGGGGCAAGCTAACTATGGCTACACCTTC.